This T cell receptor (beta chain) was observed in a study of T cells after somatic rescue of genetic block (dated by TCRdb to 2019 to 2021). Regarding the research as a whole: The study assessed how robust, over the long term, a T-cell system was when the system had developed through somatic rescue of a genetic block in T-cell development.

The CDR3 starts with the cysteine, ends with the phenylalanine, and has 18 residues. Of the read, only the CDR3 DNA is kept; its 54 bases are in frame from base 1. Compared with germline, V lacks 0 bases and J lacks 3 bases; bases without a gene match: 13. The germline V gene provides CDR1 SGDLS and CDR2 YYNGEE. Comments on this clone: There is no known antigen for this receptor. No much larger clonotype is one base removed from it; base qualities were not supplied.

Libraries were prepared through the immunoSEQ multiplex PCR assay. What TCRdb holds here is the immuneACCESS table cut down to in-frame rearrangements. Part of the clones is not present; checked against another copy, under half of the missing clones reflect an unresolved V gene, and the others are unexplained. The sample data list 85,000 to 90,000 clones, and about nine tenths of these were observed just once. The ten biggest clones cover about 1.5% of the sample. Source material: peripheral blood mononuclear cells (PBMCs). The origin of this receptor is a woman between 18 and 29 years old. This chain joins TRBV9 to TRBJ1-2; 8 of the junction bases match TRBD1. In nucleotides, the sequence is TGTGCCAGCAGCGTAGTAGTAGACACAGGGGGATATGACTATGGCTACACCTTC. This is translated as CASSVVVDTGGYDYGYTF. With all but the CDR3 taken from the reference TRBV9 and TRBJ1-2 genes, the full variable domain is: DSGVTQTPKHLITATGQRVTLRCSPRSGDLSVYWYQQSLDQGLQFLIQYYNGEERAKGNILERFSAQQFPDLHSELNLSSLELGDSALYFCASSVVVDTGGYDYGYTFGSGTRLTVV.